This TCR beta chain was found in a study of regulatory T cells in long-lasting Graves disease. Time point noted: newly diagnosed GD, antithyroid drugs for less than 3 months. PBMCs were the source of the RNA used for TCR sequencing. American Thyroid Association guidelines were used to diagnose Graves' disease. The CDR3 has 13 residues. CDR1 and CDR2 from the germline V gene are SGHTA and FQGNSA. The germline V and J ends were trimmed by 0 bases and 10 bases, with 12 bases remaining between them. For TCR beta, libraries came from iRepertoire HTBI primers and Arm-PCR of CDR3 regions. TCRdb recomputed calls from the multiplex PCR reads with MiXCR, one row per CDR3 protein. The table includes about 520,000 distinct CDR3 sequences, approximately 12% detected once. The table lists this clonotype with many counts. The antigen remains undetermined. The study's findings and limits: The study found lower TCR diversity in persistent Graves' patients than in newly diagnosed ones.

Another study also made use of these data, one on T cells in Graves' hyperthyroidism and ophthalmopathy.

This specimen consisted of peripheral blood mononuclear cells (PBMCs), obtained at new diagnosis, from a patient treated with antithyroid drugs. This chain links TRBV7-2 with TRBJ1-1; tentative D call: TRBD1 (6 bases). The TCR sequence derives from a woman aged 25 to 39 with Graves disease. CDR3 protein: CASSLAAGVGAFF. The CDR3 nucleotides are TGTGCCAGCAGCTTAGCCGCAGGGGTAGGAGCTTTCTTT.